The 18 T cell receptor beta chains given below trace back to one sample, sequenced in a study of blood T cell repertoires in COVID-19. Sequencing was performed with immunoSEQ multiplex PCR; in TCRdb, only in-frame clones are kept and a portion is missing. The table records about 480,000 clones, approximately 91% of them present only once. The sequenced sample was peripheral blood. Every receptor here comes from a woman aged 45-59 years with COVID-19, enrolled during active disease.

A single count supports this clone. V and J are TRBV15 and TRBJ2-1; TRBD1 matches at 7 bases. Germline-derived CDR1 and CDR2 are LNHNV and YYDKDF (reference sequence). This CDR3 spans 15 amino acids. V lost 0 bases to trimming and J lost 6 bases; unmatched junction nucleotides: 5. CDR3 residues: CATSRDNQGVNEQFF. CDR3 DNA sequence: TGTGCCACCAGCAGAGATAACCAGGGGGTCAATGAGCAGTTCTTC.

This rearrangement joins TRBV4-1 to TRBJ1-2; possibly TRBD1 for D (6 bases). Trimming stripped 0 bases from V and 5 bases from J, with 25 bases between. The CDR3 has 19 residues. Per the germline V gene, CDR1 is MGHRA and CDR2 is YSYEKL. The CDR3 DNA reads TGCGCCAGCAGCCAAGACCCGGCTGTTGGCAGGGGCTCGGTTTATGGCTACACCTTC. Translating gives CASSQDPAVGRGSVYGYTF.

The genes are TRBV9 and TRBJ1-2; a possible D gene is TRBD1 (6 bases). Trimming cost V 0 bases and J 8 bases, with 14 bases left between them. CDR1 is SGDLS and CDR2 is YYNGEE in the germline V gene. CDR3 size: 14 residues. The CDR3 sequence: CASSVDPGVVGYTF. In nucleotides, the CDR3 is TGTGCCAGCAGCGTAGATCCAGGGGTGGTCGGCTACACCTTC.

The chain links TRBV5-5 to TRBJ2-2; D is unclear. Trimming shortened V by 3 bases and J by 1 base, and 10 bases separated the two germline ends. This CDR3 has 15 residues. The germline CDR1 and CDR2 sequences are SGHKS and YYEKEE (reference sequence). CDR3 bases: TGTGCCAGCAGCTCCGAGGTCCTGAACACCGGGGAGCTGTTTTTT. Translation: CASSSEVLNTGELFF.

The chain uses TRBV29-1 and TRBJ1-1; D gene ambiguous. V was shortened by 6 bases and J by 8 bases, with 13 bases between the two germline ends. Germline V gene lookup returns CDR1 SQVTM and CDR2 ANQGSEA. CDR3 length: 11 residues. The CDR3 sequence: CSVSSGLEAFF. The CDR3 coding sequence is TGCAGCGTATCCAGTGGCTTAGAAGCTTTCTTT. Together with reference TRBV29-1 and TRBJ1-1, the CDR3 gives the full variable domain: SAVISQKPSRDICQRGTSLTIQCQVDSQVTMMFWYRQQPGQSLTLIATANQGSEATYESGFVIDKFPISRPNLTFSTLTVSNMSPEDSSIYLCSVSSGLEAFFGQGTRLTVV.

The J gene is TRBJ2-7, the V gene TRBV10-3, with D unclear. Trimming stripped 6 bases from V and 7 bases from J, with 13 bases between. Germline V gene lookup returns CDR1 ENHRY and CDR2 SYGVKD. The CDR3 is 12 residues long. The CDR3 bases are TGTGCCATCAGCCCGACCAAGGAGGAGCAGTACTTC. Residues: CAISPTKEEQYF.

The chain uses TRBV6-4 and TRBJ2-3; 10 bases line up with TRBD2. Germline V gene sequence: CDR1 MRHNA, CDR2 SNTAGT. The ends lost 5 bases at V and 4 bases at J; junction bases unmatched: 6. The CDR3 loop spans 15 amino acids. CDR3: CASSPSGGGADTQYF. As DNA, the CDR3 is TGTGCCAGCAGTCCTAGCGGGGGTGGGGCAGATACGCAGTATTTT.

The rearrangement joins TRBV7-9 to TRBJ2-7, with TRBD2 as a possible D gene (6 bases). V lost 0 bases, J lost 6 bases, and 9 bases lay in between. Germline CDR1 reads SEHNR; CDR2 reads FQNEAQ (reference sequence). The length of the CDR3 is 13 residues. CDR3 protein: CASSLAAGSEQYF. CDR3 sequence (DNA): TGTGCCAGCAGCTTAGCCGCGGGAAGCGAGCAGTACTTC.

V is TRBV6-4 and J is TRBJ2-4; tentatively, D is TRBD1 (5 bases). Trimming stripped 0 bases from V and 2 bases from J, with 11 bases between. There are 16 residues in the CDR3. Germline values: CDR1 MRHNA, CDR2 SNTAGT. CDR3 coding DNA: TGTGCCAGCAGTGACTCAGGGGAAAGGCCCAAAAACATTCAGTACTTC. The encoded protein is CASSDSGERPKNIQYF.

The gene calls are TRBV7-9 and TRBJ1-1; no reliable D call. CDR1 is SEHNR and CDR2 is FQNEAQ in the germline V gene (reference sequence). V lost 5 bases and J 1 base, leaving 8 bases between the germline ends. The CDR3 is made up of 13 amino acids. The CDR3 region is CASSLARNTEAFF. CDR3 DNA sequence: TGTGCCAGCAGCCTGGCTAGGAACACTGAAGCTTTCTTT.

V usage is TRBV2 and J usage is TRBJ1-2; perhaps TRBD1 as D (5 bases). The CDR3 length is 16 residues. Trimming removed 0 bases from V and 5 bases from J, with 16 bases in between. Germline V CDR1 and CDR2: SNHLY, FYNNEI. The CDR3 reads CASSEALSGGRYGYTF. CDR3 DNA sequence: TGTGCCAGCAGTGAAGCGCTTTCGGGGGGACGATATGGCTACACCTTC.

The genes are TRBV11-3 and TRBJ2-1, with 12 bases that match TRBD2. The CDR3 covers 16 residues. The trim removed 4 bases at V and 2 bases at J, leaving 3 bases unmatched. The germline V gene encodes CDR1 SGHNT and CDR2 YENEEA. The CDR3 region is CASSSTSGGPYNEQFF. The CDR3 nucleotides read TGTGCCAGCAGCTCAACTAGCGGGGGGCCCTACAATGAGCAGTTCTTC.

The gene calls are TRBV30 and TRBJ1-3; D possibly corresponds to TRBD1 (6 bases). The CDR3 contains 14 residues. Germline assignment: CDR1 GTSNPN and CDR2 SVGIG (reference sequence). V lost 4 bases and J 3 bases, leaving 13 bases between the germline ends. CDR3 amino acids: CAWNRQAGGNTIYF. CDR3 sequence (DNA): TGTGCCTGGAATCGACAGGCTGGTGGAAACACCATATATTTT.

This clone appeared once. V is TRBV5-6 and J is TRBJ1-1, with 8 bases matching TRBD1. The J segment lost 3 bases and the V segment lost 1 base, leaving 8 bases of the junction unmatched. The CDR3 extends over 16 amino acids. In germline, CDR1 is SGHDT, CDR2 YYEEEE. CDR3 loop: CASSLIGQGPDTEAFF. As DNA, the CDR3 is TGTGCCAGCAGCTTGATCGGACAGGGACCAGACACTGAAGCTTTCTTT.

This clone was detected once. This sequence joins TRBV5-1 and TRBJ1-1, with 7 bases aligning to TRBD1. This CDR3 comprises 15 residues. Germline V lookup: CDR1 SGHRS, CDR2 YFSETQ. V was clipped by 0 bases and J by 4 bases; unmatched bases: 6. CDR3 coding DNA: TGCGCCAGCAGCTTGGTAGGGGGCCAGGGCACTGAAGCTTTCTTT. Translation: CASSLVGGQGTEAFF.

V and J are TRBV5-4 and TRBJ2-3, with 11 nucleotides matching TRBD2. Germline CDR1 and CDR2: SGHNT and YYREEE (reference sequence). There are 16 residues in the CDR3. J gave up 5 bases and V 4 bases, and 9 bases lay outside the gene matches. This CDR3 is CASSGSLAGGKDTQYF. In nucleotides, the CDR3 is TGTGCCAGCAGCGGTTCCCTAGCGGGGGGAAAAGATACGCAGTATTTT.

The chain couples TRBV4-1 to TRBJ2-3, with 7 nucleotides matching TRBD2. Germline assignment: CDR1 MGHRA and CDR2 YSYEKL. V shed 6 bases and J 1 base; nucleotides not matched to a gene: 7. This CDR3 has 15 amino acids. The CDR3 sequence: CASSQSGARTDTQYF. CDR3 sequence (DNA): TGCGCCAGCAGTCAAAGCGGGGCCCGCACAGATACGCAGTATTTT.

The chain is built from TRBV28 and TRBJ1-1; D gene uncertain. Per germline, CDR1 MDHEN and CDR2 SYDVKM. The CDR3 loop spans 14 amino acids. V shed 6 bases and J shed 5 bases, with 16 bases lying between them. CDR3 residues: CASSPPFGRTEAFF. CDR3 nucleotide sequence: TGTGCCAGCAGCCCACCTTTCGGGAGAACTGAAGCTTTCTTT.